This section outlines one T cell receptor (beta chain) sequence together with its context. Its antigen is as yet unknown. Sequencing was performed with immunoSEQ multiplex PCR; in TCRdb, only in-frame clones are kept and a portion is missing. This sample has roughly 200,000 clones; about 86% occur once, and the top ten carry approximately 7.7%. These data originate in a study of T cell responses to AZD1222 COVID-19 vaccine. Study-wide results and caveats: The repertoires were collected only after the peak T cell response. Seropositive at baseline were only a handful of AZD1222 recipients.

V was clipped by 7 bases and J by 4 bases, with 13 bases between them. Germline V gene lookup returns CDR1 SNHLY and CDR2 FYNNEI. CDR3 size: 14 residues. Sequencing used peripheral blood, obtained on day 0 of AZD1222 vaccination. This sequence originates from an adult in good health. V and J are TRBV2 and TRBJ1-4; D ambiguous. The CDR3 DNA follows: TGTGCCAGCAACCGGGTACAGTATAATGAAAAACTGTTTTTT. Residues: CASNRVQYNEKLFF. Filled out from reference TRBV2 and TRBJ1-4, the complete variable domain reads EPEVTQTPSHQVTQMGQEVILRCVPISNHLYFYWYRQILGQKVEFLVSFYNNEISEKSEIFDDQFSVERPDGSNFTLKIRSTKLEDSAMYFCASNRVQYNEKLFFGSGTQLSVL.